This record covers a single T cell receptor beta chain. Its antigen is unidentified. The germline V and J ends were trimmed by 5 bases and 5 bases, with 15 bases remaining between them. The CDR3 covers 14 residues. The germline gives CDR1 DFQATT, CDR2 SNEGSKA (reference sequence). In terms of origin and age, donors were healthy Caucasian individuals from Russia aged 6 to 90. A second PCR of roughly 7 to 11 cycles used a sample-barcoded 5' primer and a J-beta primer mix. MiXCR, applied by TCRdb to the 5' RACE reads, yields one record per CDR3 protein. The data contain 1,100,000 or so distinct CDR3 sequences, more than 35% of them singletons. The entry originates in a study of blood T cells in healthy people across ages. Findings and caveats of the study: Fewer expanded clones and more diversity marked long-lived versus aged donors. TCR beta diversity per million T cells fell roughly linearly with age.

This rearrangement joins TRBV20-1 to TRBJ2-2; possibly TRBD1 for D (6 bases). Sequencing was carried out using blood. The receptor comes from a woman between 55 and 75 years old in good health. CDR3 region: CSASNQGLTGELFF. In nucleotides, the CDR3 is TGCAGTGCTTCTAACCAGGGGTTGACCGGGGAGCTGTTTTTT.